Following are 32 T cell receptor beta chains from one sample sequenced in a study of CD8 T cells in Susac syndrome. Random hexamers served to reverse transcribe roughly 0.45 to 1 ug RNA. MiXCR was run by TCRdb on the immunoSEQ multiplex PCR reads, yielding one entry per CDR3 protein. The table shows fewer than 90,000 distinct CDR3 sequences, with approximately 95% occurring only once. Sequenced material: CD8+ T cells from PBMCs. Receptors were obtained from a human donor with Susac syndrome.

This clonotype has a handful of counts. The rearrangement links TRBV28 to TRBJ2-2; a possible D gene is TRBD2 (5 bases). Trimming cost V 7 bases and J 1 base, with 10 bases left between them. The CDR3 loop spans 14 amino acids. Germline assignment: CDR1 MDHEN and CDR2 SYDVKM. CDR3 coding DNA: TGTGCCAGCACCCCGGGATTGAACACCGGGGAGCTGTTTTTT. Its translation: CASTPGLNTGELFF.

The chain has TRBV19 and TRBJ2-5; 9 bases align to TRBD1. Losses at the gene ends were 10 bases for V and 5 bases for J; bases not matched to a gene: 14. The CDR3 is made up of 15 amino acids. In germline, CDR1 is LNHDA, CDR2 SQIVND (reference sequence). The CDR3 reads CATRQGGMPGETQYF. The CDR3 DNA is TGTGCCACTCGACAGGGGGGAATGCCCGGGGAGACCCAGTACTTC.

The rearrangement uses TRBV10-3 and TRBJ1-2; D unresolved. Germline CDR1 reads ENHRY; CDR2 reads SYGVKD. V dropped 3 bases and J dropped 1 base, with 15 bases sitting between them. This CDR3 comprises 16 residues. CDR3 sequence: CAISDGPGKVNYGYTF. The CDR3 nucleotides are TGTGCCATCAGTGACGGGCCGGGCAAAGTTAACTATGGCTACACCTTC.

The V gene is TRBV7-9, the J gene TRBJ2-1, with D possibly called TRBD1 or TRBD2 (5 bases each). This CDR3 contains 14 residues. V lost 6 bases and J 5 bases, leaving 14 bases between the germline ends. Germline loops: CDR1 SEHNR, CDR2 FQNEAQ (reference sequence). This CDR3 reads CASRSPLGDNEQFF. In nucleotides, the CDR3 is TGTGCCAGCAGGTCCCCTTTGGGGGACAATGAGCAGTTCTTC.

The chain uses TRBV7-9 and TRBJ2-7; possibly TRBD2 for D (6 bases). This CDR3 region has 14 residues. Trimming left V 3 bases short and J 2 bases short, with 11 bases between. Per germline, CDR1 SEHNR and CDR2 FQNEAQ (reference sequence). The CDR3 here is CASSLRGDAYEQYF. The CDR3 region has the DNA TGTGCCAGCAGCTTGCGGGGAGATGCCTACGAGCAGTACTTC. The full variable domain, its missing parts supplied by reference TRBV7-9 and TRBJ2-7, is DTGVSQNPRHKITKRGQNVTFRCDPISEHNRLYWYRQTLGQGPEFLTYFQNEAQLEKSRLLSDRFSAERPKGSFSTLEIQRTEQGDSAMYLCASSLRGDAYEQYFGPGTRLTVT.

The V call is TRBV14, the J call TRBJ1-1; the D is unclear. Trimming removed 4 bases at V and 5 bases at J, with 5 bases between. Germline CDR1 SGHDN, CDR2 FVKESK. The CDR3 totals 11 residues. CDR3 sequence: CASSRSTEAFF. CDR3 sequence (DNA): TGTGCCAGCAGCCGATCAACTGAAGCTTTCTTT. The entire variable domain, with the rest obtained from reference TRBV14 and TRBJ1-1, is as follows: EAGVTQFPSHSVIEKGQTVTLRCDPISGHDNLYWYRRVMGKEIKFLLHFVKESKQDESGMPNNRFLAERTGGTYSTLKVQPAELEDSGVYFCASSRSTEAFFGQGTRLTVV.

This sequence joins TRBV25-1 and TRBJ2-6; D gene ambiguous. Germline CDR1 and CDR2: MGHDK and SYGVNS. The CDR3 contains 14 residues. V was pared by 7 bases and J by 0 bases, with 7 bases between. The CDR3 coding sequence is TGTGCCAGCATGAAAAGCTCTGGGGCCAACGTCCTGACTTTC. Translating it yields CASMKSSGANVLTF.

The rearrangement links TRBV7-8 to TRBJ2-1, with 13 bases fitting TRBD2. The J segment lost 5 bases and the V segment lost 9 bases, leaving 16 bases of the junction unmatched. From germline, CDR1 is SGHVS and CDR2 FQNEAQ. The CDR3 is made up of 18 amino acids. The DNA for the CDR3 is TGTGCCAGATTCTCCCGACTAGCGGGGGGCGCTAACCACAATGAGCAGTTCTTC. Residues: CARFSRLAGGANHNEQFF.

This chain links TRBV7-2 with TRBJ2-1; D ambiguous. The length of the CDR3 is 18 residues. Trimming shortened V by 0 bases and J by 0 bases, and 15 bases separated the two germline ends. Germline V gives CDR1 SGHTA, CDR2 FQGNSA. The CDR3 DNA is TGTGCCAGCAGCTTAGCGTTTTTATACGGCAGCTCCTACAATGAGCAGTTCTTC. This gives the protein CASSLAFLYGSSYNEQFF.

This clonotype was found once. This chain uses TRBV27 with TRBJ1-1; tentatively, D is TRBD1 (5 bases). The germline CDR1 and CDR2 sequences are MNHEY and SMNVEV (reference sequence). Deletions cut 5 bases from V and 3 bases from J, with 16 bases between. This CDR3 spans 15 amino acids. The chain's CDR3 is CASSVTTVADTEAFF. Written as DNA, the CDR3 is TGTGCCAGCAGTGTAACGACAGTCGCAGACACTGAAGCTTTCTTT.

The rearrangement links TRBV6-6 to TRBJ2-7; the D is unclear. V was shortened by 6 bases and J by 0 bases, with 6 bases between the two germline ends. Germline assignment: CDR1 MNHNY and CDR2 SVGAGI (reference sequence). The CDR3 is 12 residues long. The CDR3 sequence is CASRQSSYEQYF. In nucleotides, the CDR3 is TGTGCCAGCAGACAAAGCTCCTACGAGCAGTACTTC.

The chain links TRBV24-1 to TRBJ2-1; the match to TRBD1 covers 9 bases. The CDR3 covers 15 residues. V gave up 3 bases and J gave up 5 bases; unmatched junction bases: 4. Germline CDR1 reads KGHDR; CDR2 reads SFDVKD. The CDR3 region has the DNA TGTGCCACCAGTGATCCCCGGGACAGGGACAATGAGCAGTTCTTC. Encoded protein: CATSDPRDRDNEQFF.

V gene TRBV27 combines with J gene TRBJ2-2, with TRBD1 identical over 9 bases. V dropped 0 bases and J dropped 6; count of bases not matched to a gene: 5. Per germline, CDR1 MNHEY and CDR2 SMNVEV (reference sequence). The CDR3 runs 16 residues. The CDR3 region has the DNA TGTGCCAGCAGTTTATCGGGGACAGGGAGGGCCGGGGAGCTGTTTTTT. This encodes CASSLSGTGRAGELFF.

V usage is TRBV27 and J usage is TRBJ2-2; TRBD1 matches at 12 bases. The CDR3 runs to 15 residues. CDR1 is MNHEY, CDR2 SMNVEV, per germline (reference sequence). J was trimmed by 8 bases and V by 6 bases; bases with no gene match: 7. CDR3 loop: CASRPGTGGSGELFF. CDR3 sequence (DNA): TGTGCCAGCAGACCGGGGACAGGGGGCTCGGGGGAGCTGTTTTTT.

The chain employs TRBV15 and TRBJ2-1; TRBD2 aligns across 10 bases. This CDR3 spans 16 amino acids. From germline, CDR1 is LNHNV and CDR2 YYDKDF (reference sequence). V lost 0 bases and J lost 10; bases outside the gene matches: 9. CDR3: CATSRDLASGSGEQFF. The CDR3 nucleotides are TGTGCCACCAGCAGAGATTTGGCTAGCGGGAGCGGAGAGCAGTTCTTC.

In DNA form, the CDR3 reads TGCGCCAGCAGCTTGGCCTATGGACAGGGAACGGAGACCCAGTACTTC. This codes for CASSLAYGQGTETQYF. This chain links TRBV5-1 with TRBJ2-5; 8 bases map to TRBD1. Germline V gives CDR1 SGHRS, CDR2 YFSETQ. With V trimmed by 0 bases and J by 5 bases, 9 bases remained unmatched. The CDR3 length is 16 residues. The full variable domain, its missing parts supplied by reference TRBV5-1 and TRBJ2-5, is KAGVTQTPRYLIKTRGQQVTLSCSPISGHRSVSWYQQTPGQGLQFLFEYFSETQRNKGNFPGRFSGRQFSNSRSEMNVSTLELGDSALYLCASSLAYGQGTETQYFGPGTRLLVL.

The CDR3 here is CASSIRDSNTEAFF. CDR3 nucleotide sequence: TGTGCCAGTAGTATACGGGATTCGAACACTGAAGCTTTCTTT. The rearrangement uses TRBV19 and TRBJ1-1; no firm D call. The CDR3 consists of 14 residues. V was clipped by 2 bases and J by 1 base, with 8 bases between them. From germline, CDR1 is LNHDA and CDR2 SQIVND (reference sequence).

This clonotype was seen a few times. The chain couples TRBV5-6 to TRBJ2-4; no definite D call. The length of the CDR3 is 16 residues. The V gene lost 4 bases and the J gene lost 6 bases, with 20 bases spanning the gap. Germline V gene sequence: CDR1 SGHDT, CDR2 YYEEEE. The CDR3 nucleotides read TGTGCCAGCAGCCTTCGTCCCAAGGGAATCGGAAACATTCAGTACTTC. This encodes CASSLRPKGIGNIQYF.

This rearrangement joins TRBV20-1 to TRBJ2-7; tentative D call: TRBD2 (5 bases). The CDR3 covers 13 residues. V was shortened by 0 bases and J by 4 bases, with 10 bases between the two germline ends. Germline CDR1 is DFQATT and CDR2 is SNEGSKA (reference sequence). The CDR3 loop is CSARDQEDYEQYF. The CDR3 DNA sequence: TGCAGTGCTAGAGATCAGGAGGATTACGAGCAGTACTTC.

This sequence joins TRBV4-2 and TRBJ1-6, with TRBD1 identical over 8 bases. Per germline, CDR1 LGHNA and CDR2 YNFKEQ. Germline trimming cut 3 bases from V and 7 bases from J; bases unmatched to any gene: 11. CDR3 length: 17 amino acids. The CDR3 coding sequence is TGTGCCAGCAGCCAGGGGTCAATGACAGGGGCGAATTCACCCCTCCACTTT. Amino acids: CASSQGSMTGANSPLHF.

The chain employs TRBV30 and TRBJ2-7, with 8 bases lining up with TRBD1. This CDR3 has 13 amino acids. The V gene's germline CDR1 is GTSNPN and CDR2 SVGIG (reference sequence). J was trimmed by 3 bases and V by 0 bases; bases with no gene match: 1. CDR3 region: CAWSVQGGYEQYF. The CDR3 DNA is TGTGCCTGGAGTGTACAGGGGGGCTACGAGCAGTACTTC.

The chain joins TRBV4-2 to TRBJ1-1, with D tentatively TRBD1 (5 bases). Germline V gene data show CDR1 as LGHNA and CDR2 as YNFKEQ. This CDR3 is 13 amino acids long. Trimming shortened V by 0 bases and J by 6 bases, and 8 bases separated the two germline ends. Here the CDR3 reads CASSQEGVAEAFF. CDR3 nucleotide sequence: TGTGCCAGCAGCCAAGAAGGGGTTGCTGAAGCTTTCTTT.

V gene TRBV7-9 combines with J gene TRBJ2-7; the match to TRBD1 covers 9 bases. CDR3 size: 15 residues. Germline lookup yields CDR1 SEHNR and CDR2 FQNEAQ (reference sequence). V was clipped by 4 bases and J by 4 bases; unmatched bases: 8. DNA for the CDR3: TGTGCCAGCAGCTCTTCGGGACAGGGACCATACGAGCAGTACTTC. Translation: CASSSSGQGPYEQYF.

The chain uses TRBV10-3 and TRBJ1-5; 9 bases fit TRBD1. Per the germline V gene, CDR1 is ENHRY and CDR2 is SYGVKD. After removal of 10 bases from V and 3 bases from J, the junction contained 7 bases not matched to a gene. The CDR3 runs 14 residues. The CDR3 DNA sequence: TGTGCCAGCAAACAGGGGGCAGACAATCAGCCCCAGCATTTT. As protein: CASKQGADNQPQHF.

The chain recombines TRBV4-3 with TRBJ2-1; D unclear. The CDR3 is made up of 14 amino acids. CDR1 and CDR2 (germline): LGHNA, YSLEER. V was pared by 7 bases and J by 0 bases, with 10 bases between. CDR3 in amino acids: CASKGRLSYNEQFF. The CDR3 region has the DNA TGCGCCAGCAAGGGCCGACTCTCCTACAATGAGCAGTTCTTC.

The V call is TRBV11-2, the J call TRBJ2-3, with TRBD2 as a possible D gene (6 bases). Germline lookup yields CDR1 SGHAT and CDR2 FQNNGV. The V end was cut by 6 bases, the J end by 14 bases, with 21 bases between. CDR3 size: 13 residues. Written as DNA, the CDR3 is TGTGCCAGCAGTTTTACCGGGGGAGGTCGATGGTATTTT. This sequence encodes CASSFTGGGRWYF. The full variable domain, rest sourced from reference TRBV11-2 and TRBJ2-3, is EAGVAQSPRYKIIEKRQSVAFWCNPISGHATLYWYQQILGQGPKLLIQFQNNGVVDDSQLPKDRFSAERLKGVDSTLKIQPAKLEDSAVYLCASSFTGGGRWYFGPGTRLTVL.

This clonotype appeared once. This sequence joins TRBV25-1 and TRBJ1-6, with D tentatively TRBD1 (5 bases). Deletions cut 1 base from V and 6 bases from J, with 7 bases between. This CDR3 spans 14 amino acids. Germline-derived CDR1 and CDR2 are MGHDK and SYGVNS. The CDR3 spells CASSEWGGNSPLHF. Here the CDR3 DNA reads TGTGCCAGCAGTGAATGGGGGGGTAATTCACCCCTCCACTTT.

The V call is TRBV7-8, the J call TRBJ1-5; 7 bases map to TRBD1. The V segment lost 4 bases and the J segment 4 bases; nucleotides outside the gene matches: 4. The CDR3 is 14 amino acids. Germline lookup yields CDR1 SGHVS and CDR2 FQNEAQ. The CDR3 nucleotides read TGTGCCAGCAGCTACCGACAGGGAAATCAGCCCCAGCATTTT. As protein: CASSYRQGNQPQHF.

The rearrangement uses TRBV11-1 and TRBJ2-7; 7 nucleotides agree with TRBD1. Unmatched junction bases numbered 4, after V lost 3 bases and J lost 2 bases. Germline lookup yields CDR1 SGHAT and CDR2 FQDESV (reference sequence). CDR3 length equals 14 residues. CDR3 residues: CASSFTQGAYEQYF. Written as DNA, the CDR3 is TGTGCCAGCAGCTTCACGCAGGGGGCCTACGAGCAGTACTTC.

The V and J genes are TRBV23-1 and TRBJ2-7; TRBD1 aligns across 8 bases. TRBV23-1 is recorded as an ORF, its role being uncertain. CDR3 size: 16 residues. V was clipped by 0 bases and J by 2 bases; unmatched bases: 6. CDR3 region: CASSQSTGQVTYEQYF. The CDR3 DNA reads TGCGCCAGCAGTCAATCGACGGGACAGGTCACCTACGAGCAGTACTTC.

This chain connects TRBV19 to TRBJ1-5; possible D gene TRBD1, 6 bases. This CDR3 comprises 16 residues. Germline assignment: CDR1 LNHDA and CDR2 SQIVND (reference sequence). Trimming removed 2 bases from V and 5 bases from J, with 16 bases in between. CDR3 region: CASSIYGDRTDQPQHF. The DNA for the CDR3 is TGTGCCAGTAGTATATATGGCGACAGGACCGATCAGCCCCAGCATTTT.

V is TRBV7-9 and J is TRBJ2-7, with D possibly matching TRBD1 (6 bases). V shed 4 bases and J shed 3 bases, with 16 bases lying between them. The CDR3 totals 15 residues. Germline values: CDR1 SEHNR, CDR2 FQNEAQ (reference sequence). The CDR3 coding sequence is TGTGCCAGCAGCTCGTCGGGACAAAACCTCTACGAGCAGTACTTC. It translates to CASSSSGQNLYEQYF.